The source of this T cell receptor (beta chain) is a study of control samples from healthy donors and cancer patients. Generated by immunoSEQ multiplex PCR, the TCRdb table keeps only in-frame clones and is missing some. Counted here are around 190,000 clones, almost 90% occurring once; the ten biggest clones make up about 1.4%. Deletions cut 6 bases from V and 3 bases from J, with 11 bases between. The CDR3 extends over 13 amino acids. Germline V gene sequence: CDR1 MNHEY, CDR2 SVGAGI. Sequences were obtained from blood. This TCR was sampled from a woman between 45 and 60 years old in good health. This chain joins TRBV6-5 and TRBJ1-1; the D gene is possibly TRBD1 (5 bases). The DNA of the CDR3 is TGTGCCAGCAGGAGCGGGGGATACACTGAAGCTTTCTTT. Its translation: CASRSGGYTEAFF.